What follows describes a single T cell receptor (beta chain). Its target antigen remains unknown. Base quality data are lacking; no much larger clone is found one base away. These data are taken from a study of blood T cell repertoires in COVID-19 (dated by TCRdb to about 2020). Turning to the overall study: Samples from collaborators originated in the United States, Italy and Spain and spanned both the acute and convalescent phases of COVID-19. The prospective study material was composed of cDNA or gDNA derived from T cells, B-cell-depleted T cells, or PBMCs. Deeply sampled blood TCRbeta repertoires from subjects exposed to, actively infected with, or recovered from COVID-19 were included in the dataset. A freely available public database, intended as a resource for researchers studying the immune response to SARS-CoV-2, is where the repertoires were released. Samples were obtained from the ongoing ImmuneRACE study (first 160 participants) and from over 1,000 subjects provided by 6 global collaborators. The sample metadata nearly always contained a de-identified subject ID, COVID-19 status, age in years and sex. HLA class I and class II types, where available, came from metadata supplied by the sample provider rather than from assay-based typing.

TCRbeta CDR3 regions were amplified from genomic DNA using the immunoSEQ Assay, a bias-controlled multiplex PCR. The original pipeline was this. The number of nucleated cells in each sample was estimated by amplification of reference gene primers within the assay. Sequence reads were collapsed and filtered to measure the absolute abundance of every unique TCRbeta CDR3 rearrangement. Productive Simpson clonality was computed per sample as the square root of Simpson's diversity index over productive rearrangements. What TCRdb holds here is the immuneACCESS table cut down to in-frame rearrangements. Part of the clones is not present; checked against another copy, under half of the missing clones reflect an unresolved V gene, and the others are unexplained. The V and J calls and the clone size are those of that table, but D and trimming were determined from the DNA. The sample data list approximately 400,000 clones, and just over 90% of these were observed just once. 0.8% to 0.9% of the sample comes from the top ten.

Enrolling through a virtual design, the prospective study's participants ranged in age from roughly 18 to 95 years and lived across more than 20 United States geographic areas. In the prospective study, cohorts were assigned on the basis of participant-reported clinical history obtained from a screening survey and a study questionnaire. Exposed participants had been in contact with someone with a PCR-confirmed or clinician-diagnosed COVID-19 case within 2 weeks of study entry. In the prospective study, mobile phlebotomists collected whole blood, serum and a nasopharyngeal or oropharyngeal swab from each participant. Participants in the prospective study had the option to provide additional blood draws and questionnaires over an approximately two-month period. Before DNA extraction, blood samples from the prospective study were shipped at room temperature or frozen. The germline V and J ends show losses of 4 bases and 4 bases respectively, and no gene match explains 4 bases of the junction. The CDR3 runs 14 residues from the cysteine to the phenylalanine. Only the CDR3 part of the read is kept: 42 bases, read in frame from the first base. CDR1 and CDR2 (SNHLY, FYNNEI) derive from the germline V gene.

Study-wide conclusions, independent of this receptor: Clinical and demographic metadata were provided uncurated, with the amount varying by source and participant.

The source material was PBMCs or T cells enriched from blood (not recorded which). This sequence was found in a woman aged 40 to 50 who had been exposed to COVID-19. The chain employs TRBV2 and TRBJ2-7, with 10 bases aligning to TRBD1. The CDR3 region: CASSVGQGSYEQYF. Read as DNA, the sequence is TGTGCCAGCAGTGTGGGACAGGGGAGTTACGAGCAGTACTTC.